Given below is one T cell receptor beta chain in context. This entry is derived from a study of blood T cell repertoires in COVID-19. Study summary: Sites in the United States, Italy and Spain provided acute and convalescent COVID-19 samples.

The CDR3 is 13 amino acids. From germline, CDR1 is SGHKS and CDR2 YYEKEE (reference sequence). V dropped 4 bases and J dropped 8 bases, with 15 bases sitting between them. Method: immunoSEQ multiplex PCR; TCRdb's copy keeps in-frame clones and lacks some. The table lists some 15,000 clones, approximately 90% of them singletons. Sequencing was performed on peripheral blood. This chain connects TRBV5-5 to TRBJ1-1; possible D gene TRBD1, 5 bases. The sequence came from a man aged 60 to 75 with active COVID-19. This CDR3 reads CASSAPGLMEAFF. DNA for the CDR3: TGTGCCAGCAGCGCCCCAGGGTTGATGGAAGCTTTCTTT.